These 13 T cell receptor beta chains were sequenced from one sample in a study of T-cell memory formation after mild COVID-19. MiXCR was run by TCRdb on the 5' RACE reads, yielding one entry per CDR3 protein. The table lists about 110,000 distinct CDR3 sequences, roughly a sixth of them singletons. Sequences were obtained from PBMCs or a T cell subset sorted from them (not recorded which). The origin of the receptors is a man between 18 and 35 years old who had mild COVID-19 (a few samples of this study predate the infection). Cell type and time point are not known.

This chain connects TRBV7-2 to TRBJ2-5; D remains unclear. V lost 4 bases to trimming and J lost 5 bases, with 11 bases between them. The germline CDR1 and CDR2 sequences are SGHTA and FQGNSA. The CDR3 length is 13 residues. CDR3 DNA sequence: TGTGCCAGCAGCTCCTCCCGTGGGGAGACCCAGTACTTC. It is translated as CASSSSRGETQYF.

The gene calls are TRBV5-1 and TRBJ1-6, with TRBD1 matching over 7 bases. V shed 4 bases and J 7 bases; nucleotides not matched to a gene: 8. CDR1 is SGHRS, CDR2 YFSETQ, per germline. This CDR3 comprises 15 residues. The CDR3 sequence is CASSRDSHHNSPLHF. The DNA of the CDR3 is TGCGCCAGCAGCCGGGACAGCCACCACAATTCACCCCTCCACTTT.

The table lists this clonotype with a few counts. The chain is built from TRBV6-5 and TRBJ1-2, with 7 positions matching TRBD1. The V gene end was trimmed by 6 bases and the J gene end by 4 bases; junction bases not matched to a gene: 8. Germline CDR1 reads MNHEY; CDR2 reads SVGAGI. The CDR3 totals 14 residues. The CDR3 nucleotides read TGTGCCAGCAGCCCTACAGGGGCCGGCTATGGCTACACCTTC. This gives the protein CASSPTGAGYGYTF.

V and J are TRBV27 and TRBJ1-2; D gene ambiguous. V shed 3 bases and J shed 2 bases, with 10 bases lying between them. From germline, CDR1 is MNHEY and CDR2 SMNVEV (reference sequence). The CDR3 totals 14 residues. This CDR3 reads CASSFLSTNYGYTF. Written as DNA, the CDR3 is TGTGCCAGCAGTTTCCTAAGTACCAACTATGGCTACACCTTC.

The CDR3 bases are TGTGCCAGCAGCTTAGATCGGGGGCCCTACAATGAGCAGTTCTTC. Amino acid sequence: CASSLDRGPYNEQFF. J is TRBJ2-1 and V is TRBV7-8; D assignment may be TRBD1 or TRBD2 (6 bases each). From germline, CDR1 is SGHVS and CDR2 FQNEAQ. This CDR3 is 15 amino acids long. V lost 1 base, J lost 2 bases, and 9 bases lay in between.

This chain joins TRBV18 and TRBJ2-7; TRBD2 is a possible D gene (6 bases). Germline CDR1 KGHSH, CDR2 LQKENI. The V gene lost 3 bases and the J gene lost 2 bases, with 8 bases spanning the gap. CDR3 length: 13 amino acids. CDR3 region: CASSPEGPYEQYV. For the CDR3, the DNA is TGTGCCAGCTCACCGGAGGGACCCTACGAGCAGTACGTC.

The table lists this clonotype with many counts. This chain joins TRBV20-1 and TRBJ2-5, with TRBD2 matching 7 bases. Germline V gene sequence: CDR1 DFQATT, CDR2 SNEGSKA (reference sequence). This CDR3 has 13 residues. With V trimmed by 5 bases and J by 5 bases, 8 bases remained unmatched. Here the CDR3 reads CSASQLARETQYF. The CDR3 bases are TGCAGTGCTTCACAACTAGCGCGGGAGACCCAGTACTTC.

This chain connects TRBV9 to TRBJ2-3; 11 bases agree with TRBD2. This CDR3 is built from 16 residues. Germline V gene lookup returns CDR1 SGDLS and CDR2 YYNGEE. V shed 3 bases, J shed 2 bases, and the junction held 5 bases outside the gene matches. CDR3 loop: CASSAVAGGNTDTQYF. The CDR3 nucleotides read TGTGCCAGCAGCGCAGTAGCGGGGGGGAACACAGATACGCAGTATTTT.

This clonotype was seen more than once but under ten times. This rearrangement joins TRBV5-1 to TRBJ2-1; D not certain. The CDR3 spans 12 residues. V lost 3 bases and J lost 6, with 7 bases in between. CDR1 is SGHRS, CDR2 YFSETQ, per germline. The CDR3 spells CASSSDRNEQFF. CDR3 bases: TGCGCCAGCAGCTCGGACCGCAATGAGCAGTTCTTC.

This clonotype was recorded a few times. The chain carries TRBV30 and TRBJ2-1, with D possibly TRBD1 on 5 matching bases. The CDR3 length is 12 residues. Germline loops: CDR1 GTSNPN, CDR2 SVGIG (reference sequence). Trimming took 5 bases from V and 1 from J, leaving 6 bases between them. This chain's CDR3 is CAWGASYNEQFF. Written as DNA, the CDR3 is TGTGCCTGGGGGGCTTCCTACAATGAGCAGTTCTTC.

This clonotype was recorded a few times. The chain employs TRBV7-9 and TRBJ2-1; a weak D match, TRBD2 (6 bases). Per germline, CDR1 SEHNR and CDR2 FQNEAQ (reference sequence). The length of the CDR3 is 14 residues. Trimming took 5 bases from V and 1 from J, leaving 9 bases between them. The CDR3: CASSAGNSYNEQFF. The DNA of the CDR3 is TGTGCCAGCAGCGCGGGGAATTCCTACAATGAGCAGTTCTTC.

This clonotype was picked up a small number of times. The J gene is TRBJ2-3, the V gene TRBV4-3, with TRBD1 as a possible D gene (5 bases). The CDR3 contains 14 residues. The V end lost 0 bases, the J end lost 3 bases, and 7 bases lay between the germline ends. The germline V gene has CDR1 LGHNA and CDR2 YSLEER. The CDR3 bases are TGCGCCAGCAGCCAAGATCCAGGGACAGATACGCAGTATTTT. Its protein is CASSQDPGTDTQYF.

This clonotype has more than one count but fewer than ten. V usage is TRBV20-1 and J usage is TRBJ2-3, with D hard to call. There are 11 residues in the CDR3. Germline-derived CDR1 and CDR2 are DFQATT and SNEGSKA (reference sequence). Trimming stripped 3 bases from V and 7 bases from J, with 8 bases between. The CDR3 region is CSARGPNTQYF. In DNA form, the CDR3 reads TGCAGTGCTAGGGGTCCAAATACGCAGTATTTT.